These 17 T cell receptor beta chains originate from one sample sequenced in a study of OX40 agonist ivuxolimab in advanced cancers. Libraries were prepared by immunoSEQ multiplex PCR; TCRdb keeps only in-frame clonotypes and omits some of them. The data hold approximately 55,000 clones, with roughly nine tenths observed a single time. The input for sequencing was CD4+ or CD8+ T cells sorted from blood, taken in a trial of the OX40 agonist ivuxolimab. These receptors came from an adult with an advanced solid tumor such as melanoma, head and neck, liver or kidney cancer.

The J gene is TRBJ1-6, the V gene TRBV27; D possibly corresponds to TRBD1 (5 bases). With 7 bases removed from V and 0 bases from J, the gap between germline ends came to 10 bases. Per germline, CDR1 MNHEY and CDR2 SMNVEV (reference sequence). The CDR3 is 15 amino acids. Written as DNA, the CDR3 is TGTGCCAGCAACCGACAGCTCTCCTATAATTCACCCCTCCACTTT. Translated: CASNRQLSYNSPLHF.

The chain is built from TRBV6-6 and TRBJ2-5, with 9 bases matching TRBD1. There are 14 residues in the CDR3. Germline V gene sequence: CDR1 MNHNY, CDR2 SVGAGI (reference sequence). With 7 bases clipped from V and 4 bases from J, the junction kept 7 bases outside the gene matches. In DNA, the CDR3 is TGTGCCAGCAAGAGAACGGGACAGGGAGAGACCCAGTACTTC. It yields the protein CASKRTGQGETQYF.

The chain uses TRBV6-1 and TRBJ1-5, with TRBD1 matching 10 bases. The germline V gene encodes CDR1 MNHNS and CDR2 SASEGT. V shed 6 bases, J shed 5 bases, and the junction held 1 base outside the gene matches. The CDR3 is 13 amino acids. CDR3: CASRGQGDQPQHF. Written as DNA, the CDR3 is TGTGCCAGCAGAGGACAGGGGGATCAGCCCCAGCATTTT.

The genes are TRBV10-3 and TRBJ2-4, with D possibly being TRBD1 (6 bases). Germline V lookup: CDR1 ENHRY, CDR2 SYGVKD. V shed 6 bases and J shed 1 base, with 13 bases lying between them. The CDR3 covers 15 residues. The CDR3 sequence is CAISPGERAKNIQYF. The DNA of the CDR3 is TGTGCCATCAGCCCAGGGGAGAGGGCCAAAAACATTCAGTACTTC.

The V and J genes are TRBV7-2 and TRBJ2-7; 15 bases match TRBD2. Near its end, the DNA agrees better with TRBJ2-5, so the J call may be wrong. Germline values: CDR1 SGHTA, CDR2 FQGNSA. CDR3 length: 19 residues. The CDR3 DNA reads TGTGCCAGCAGCTTAGCGGAAGGGACTAGCGGGAGGTACCAAGAGACCCAGTACTTC. Its translation is CASSLAEGTSGRYQETQYF.

V usage is TRBV5-8 and J usage is TRBJ1-5, with D possibly matching TRBD1 (5 bases). The ends were cut back, 2 bases at V and 0 bases at J, with 9 bases in the middle. CDR1 SGHTS and CDR2 YDEGEE come from the germline V gene. The CDR3 has 15 residues. CDR3 sequence: CASSLGTYSNQPQHF. The CDR3 coding sequence is TGTGCCAGCAGCTTAGGGACTTATAGCAATCAGCCCCAGCATTTT. Full variable domain (outside the CDR3, taken from reference TRBV5-8 and TRBJ1-5): EAGVTQSPTHLIKTRGQQATLRCSPISGHTSVYWYQQALGLGLQFLLWYDEGEERNRGNFPPRFSGRQFPNYSSELNVNALELEDSALYLCASSLGTYSNQPQHFGDGTRLSIL.

The DNA for the CDR3 is TGTGCCAGCAGCTCCCCCCTAGCGGGATACGAGCAGTACTTC. The encoded protein is CASSSPLAGYEQYF. The V and J genes are TRBV7-3 and TRBJ2-7, with TRBD2 matching over 9 bases. In germline, CDR1 is SGHTA, CDR2 FQGTGA. V trimming: 4 bases; J trimming: 4 bases; junction bases outside the gene matches: 5. This CDR3 is 14 amino acids long.

The rearrangement links TRBV9 to TRBJ2-2, with D unclear. V was cut by 4 bases and J by 7 bases, with 11 bases left in between. The CDR3 runs 13 residues. The germline gives CDR1 SGDLS, CDR2 YYNGEE. The CDR3 here is CASSPRVGGELFF. The CDR3 region has the DNA TGTGCCAGCAGCCCCAGAGTAGGCGGGGAGCTGTTTTTT.

The V call is TRBV15, the J call TRBJ2-7, with TRBD2 matching 8 bases. There are 13 residues in the CDR3. The germline V gene has CDR1 LNHNV and CDR2 YYDKDF (reference sequence). The junction had 3 bases not matched to a gene; V was cut back by 2 bases and J by 6 bases. The CDR3 DNA sequence: TGTGCCACCAGCAGAATCGGGACTAGCGAGCAGTACTTC. Its protein product is CATSRIGTSEQYF.

The chain combines TRBV27 with TRBJ2-3, with 12 bases matching TRBD2. CDR1 is MNHEY, CDR2 SMNVEV, per germline (reference sequence). The CDR3 runs 17 residues. V gave up 5 bases and J gave up 5 bases; unmatched junction bases: 11. CDR3 region: CASSPSRLAGVKDTQYF. The CDR3 DNA is TGTGCCAGCAGTCCCTCCCGACTAGCGGGAGTTAAAGATACGCAGTATTTT.

The genes are TRBV6-5 and TRBJ2-3, with TRBD1 matching 11 bases. J gave up 6 bases and V 5 bases, and 7 bases lay outside the gene matches. The germline CDR1 and CDR2 sequences are MNHEY and SVGAGI. This CDR3 comprises 15 residues. The CDR3 here is CASSQDRGRRDTQYF. The DNA of the CDR3 is TGTGCCAGCAGTCAGGACAGGGGGCGCCGGGATACGCAGTATTTT.

The rearrangement links TRBV4-1 to TRBJ1-5, with no clear D. The V end lost 0 bases, the J end lost 0 bases, and 3 bases lay between the germline ends. Germline V gene sequence: CDR1 MGHRA, CDR2 YSYEKL. There are 14 residues in the CDR3. The CDR3 DNA reads as TGCGCCAGCAGCCAAGAGGATAGCAATCAGCCCCAGCATTTT. It specifies CASSQEDSNQPQHF.

This chain connects TRBV30 to TRBJ2-7; D ambiguous. The CDR3 totals 11 residues. With 0 bases removed from V and 5 bases from J, the gap between germline ends came to 5 bases. From germline, CDR1 is GTSNPN and CDR2 SVGIG (reference sequence). The CDR3 DNA reads TGTGCCTGGAGTGTTGTCCACGAGCAGTACTTC. It codes for CAWSVVHEQYF.

The chain combines TRBV10-2 with TRBJ2-4; 9 bases agree with TRBD1. Germline V CDR1 and CDR2: WSHSY, SAAADI. The CDR3 contains 14 residues. V gave up 1 base and J gave up 15 bases; unmatched junction bases: 10. CDR3 DNA: TGCGCCAGCAGTGAGTTGGGACAGGGTGTTCATCGGTACTTC. It codes for CASSELGQGVHRYF.

The V call is TRBV18, the J call TRBJ1-4; 10 bases align to TRBD1. This CDR3 has 15 residues. V shed 5 bases and J 8 bases; nucleotides not matched to a gene: 8. From germline, CDR1 is KGHSH and CDR2 LQKENI. The CDR3 region is CASSSLSGQGEKLFF. DNA of the CDR3: TGTGCCAGCTCATCCTTGTCGGGACAGGGGGAAAAACTGTTTTTT.

The chain is built from TRBV28 and TRBJ1-1; D not resolved. This CDR3 has 16 residues. Germline V gene sequence: CDR1 MDHEN, CDR2 SYDVKM. Trimming pared 8 bases from V and 2 bases from J, leaving 21 bases between. CDR3 nucleotides: TGTGCCAGCCGTCGAAACCTCCGACGCTCCAACACTGAAGCTTTCTTT. Protein sequence: CASRRNLRRSNTEAFF.

This rearrangement joins TRBV6-6 to TRBJ1-4; D unresolved. Germline-derived CDR1 and CDR2 are MNHNY and SVGAGI (reference sequence). Trimming took off 0 bases at V and 4 bases at J, with 9 bases between the two ends. CDR3 length equals 15 residues. CDR3 sequence reads: CASSYSSTVNEKLFF. The CDR3 nucleotides are TGTGCCAGCAGTTACTCGAGTACAGTTAATGAAAAACTGTTTTTT.